Listed below are T cell receptor beta chains from one sample, sequenced in a study of T cells after yellow fever vaccination. TCRdb reprocessed the 5' RACE reads via MiXCR and lists one record per CDR3 protein. Among about 300,000 distinct CDR3 sequences listed, roughly 7% were seen once. Sequenced material: PBMCs, taken roughly 46 days after the first yellow fever vaccination. The source is a man between 18 and 29 years old who received the YFV17D yellow fever vaccine. Both conserved end residues are part of each CDR3. The order of the fields is D gene, clone size, V gene, J gene, CDR3 DNA, CDR3 protein. The D gene is left open where the match is weak. Clone sizes are given selectively: once, few, many, or a class where the clone is expanded.

>NA|NA|TRBV5-1|TRBJ1-2
TGCGCCAGCAGCTTTAAGGGAGTCGGCTACACCTTC
CASSFKGVGYTF
>NA|few|TRBV7-9|TRBJ1-1
TGTGCCAGCAGCTTTGCCGCGGGGATAAGGGGGACGACTGAAGCTTTCTTT
CASSFAAGIRGTTEAFF
>NA|many|TRBV9|TRBJ2-4
TGTGCCAGCAGCGTTGGACTAGCCAAAAACATTCAGTACTTC
CASSVGLAKNIQYF
>TRBD2|few|TRBV20-1|TRBJ2-5
TGCAGTGCTAGAGATCCAGGGACTAGATATGAGACCCAGTACTTC
CSARDPGTRYETQYF
>TRBD1|few|TRBV7-6|TRBJ1-5
TGTGCCAGCAGCTCAACAGTTACAGGGGATCAGCCCCAGCATTTT
CASSSTVTGDQPQHF
>TRBD1|NA|TRBV2|TRBJ1-6
TGTGCCAGCAGCGGTCAGGGGGCCTATAATTCACCCCTCCACTTT
CASSGQGAYNSPLHF
>NA|NA|TRBV12-3/TRBV12-4|TRBJ2-5
TGTGCCAGCAGTTTGTCGGTAGCCGAAGAGACCCAGTACTTC
CASSLSVAEETQYF
>NA|NA|TRBV7-2|TRBJ1-1
TGTGCCAGCAGCTTAGCCAACCCGAACACTGAAGCTTTCTTT
CASSLANPNTEAFF
>TRBD1|few|TRBV12-3/TRBV12-4|TRBJ1-6
TGTGCCAGCAGTCCTACAGGGGACGATTCACCCCTCCACTTT
CASSPTGDDSPLHF
>TRBD2|NA|TRBV12-3/TRBV12-4|TRBJ2-2
TGTGCCAGCAGTTTTGAGCAGGGAGGGGTGCGGGAGCTGTTTTTT
CASSFEQGGVRELFF
>TRBD2|NA|TRBV28|TRBJ2-1
TGTGCCTCAGCGGGGCACAATGAGCAGTTCTTC
CASAGHNEQFF
>NA|NA|TRBV20-1|TRBJ1-3
TGCAGTGCTAGGTCTGGAAACACCATATATTTT
CSARSGNTIYF
>TRBD1|NA|TRBV10-3|TRBJ1-3
TGTGCCATCAGTGAGTCGCGGATAAGGGACAGCAGTTCCTCTGGAAACACCATATATTTT
CAISESRIRDSSSSGNTIYF
>NA|NA|TRBV20-1|TRBJ2-5
TGCAGTGCTCTCCGGGCGACCCAGTACTTC
CSALRATQYF
>NA|NA|TRBV1|TRBJ2-5
TGCACCAGCAGCCAAGAAGGGCGGGGGGGCCTGGAGACCCAGTACTTC
CTSSQEGRGGLETQYF
>TRBD1|many|TRBV28|TRBJ2-6
TGTGCCAGCAGCACACAGGGGGCTGGGGCCAACGTCCTGACTTTC
CASSTQGAGANVLTF
>NA|few|TRBV12-5|TRBJ1-1
TGTGCTAGCTTCCTTAACTTAAACACTGAAGCTTTCTTT
CASFLNLNTEAFF
>NA|NA|TRBV6-5|TRBJ2-3
TGTGCCAGCAGTTACTCCGGGGGCCAGAGCACAGATACGCAGTATTTT
CASSYSGGQSTDTQYF
>NA|few|TRBV12-3/TRBV12-4|TRBJ1-1
TGTGCCAGCAGTTTATCCAGCACACCTATAGAAGCTTTCTTT
CASSLSSTPIEAFF
>NA|NA|TRBV7-2|TRBJ2-5
TGTGCCAGCAGCTCCGACCAGACCCAGTACTTC
CASSSDQTQYF
>NA|NA|TRBV5-6|TRBJ2-7
TGTGCCAGCAGCCTCCCAGGGGGGACGTGGGACGAGCAGTACTTC
CASSLPGGTWDEQYF
>NA|NA|TRBV29-1|TRBJ2-5
TGCATCGTTGTAGACGATCTGGAGACCCAGTACTTC
CIVVDDLETQYF